These 32 T cell receptor beta chains originate from one sample sequenced in a study of T cell repertoires in cytomegalovirus infection. From the reads, TCRdb called clonotypes with MiXCR, one entry per CDR3 protein. The sample holds roughly 300,000 distinct CDR3 sequences, roughly 9.5% seen once. Sample: PBMCs. The receptor set was obtained from a human donor in good health (CMV status not recorded). Some clones in this sample may be carry-over from other donors' samples.

This clonotype came up many times. This chain joins TRBV28 and TRBJ2-4; D remains ambiguous. Germline V gene sequence: CDR1 MDHEN, CDR2 SYDVKM. V was trimmed by 6 bases and J by 2 bases, leaving 14 bases between them. CDR3 length: 15 residues. The CDR3 DNA is TGTGCCAGCAGACCCTTCGAAGGCCCCAAAAACATTCAGTACTTC. Its translation: CASRPFEGPKNIQYF.

This clonotype was recorded a few times. The V gene is TRBV7-2, the J gene TRBJ2-1; 12 positions agree with TRBD1. CDR3 size: 14 residues. With V trimmed by 4 bases and J by 12 bases, 7 bases remained unmatched. CDR1 is SGHTA and CDR2 is FQGNSA in the germline V gene. CDR3 coding DNA: TGTGCCAGCAGCTCAGGGACAGGGGGCCTGCGGCAGTTCTTC. It yields the protein CASSSGTGGLRQFF.

This clonotype has more than one count but fewer than ten. The V gene is TRBV9, the J gene TRBJ2-5, with TRBD1 identical over 8 bases. CDR1 SGDLS and CDR2 YYNGEE come from the germline V gene. The V and J ends lost 0 bases and 2 bases, in that order; junction bases with no gene match: 3. This CDR3 comprises 15 residues. The CDR3 DNA reads as TGTGCCAGCAGCGTAGAGGGGACAGGTCAAGAGACCCAGTACTTC. Translated: CASSVEGTGQETQYF.

This chain joins TRBV12-3 or TRBV12-4 and TRBJ1-6; D is possibly TRBD1 (5 bases). V lost 2 bases, J lost 11 bases, and 16 bases lay in between. This CDR3 has 15 residues. CDR3 DNA: TGTGCCAGCAGTTTAATGGACATAGGAAATCCACCCCTCCACTTT. Protein product: CASSLMDIGNPPLHF.

This clonotype was seen only a few times. The chain joins TRBV25-1 to TRBJ2-7; D not resolved. Per the germline V gene, CDR1 is MGHDK and CDR2 is SYGVNS. Between the trimmed V and J ends, which lost 1 base and 3 bases, there was a span of 4 bases. This CDR3 is built from 12 residues. The DNA for the CDR3 is TGTGCCAGCAGTGAATCCGGCTACGAGCAGTACTTC. Translated: CASSESGYEQYF.

This clonotype was observed a handful of times. The rearrangement links TRBV20-1 to TRBJ1-2, with D possibly TRBD1 on 5 matching bases. V lost 3 bases, J lost 2 bases, and 22 bases lay in between. The CDR3 consists of 17 residues. Germline assignment: CDR1 DFQATT and CDR2 SNEGSKA (reference sequence). In DNA form, the CDR3 reads TGCAGTGCTAGGGGAGGGACCTCGGCCAATTTGAACTATGGCTACACCTTC. It is translated as CSARGGTSANLNYGYTF.

In its sample, this clonotype was seen a few times. V is TRBV20-1 and J is TRBJ2-3; 13 bases line up with TRBD2. Losses at the gene ends were 2 bases for V and 2 bases for J; bases not matched to a gene: 4. CDR1 and CDR2 (germline): DFQATT, SNEGSKA (reference sequence). The CDR3 runs 16 residues. The CDR3 DNA is TGCAGTGCTAGAAGACTAGCGGGGGGCCTCACAGATACGCAGTATTTT. It encodes CSARRLAGGLTDTQYF.

The sample holds many counts of this clonotype. The chain links TRBV7-3 to TRBJ2-7; TRBD2 aligns across 14 bases. With 2 bases clipped from V and 9 bases from J, the junction kept 3 bases outside the gene matches. Germline V gene data show CDR1 as SGHTA and CDR2 as FQGTGA. The CDR3 consists of 14 residues. CDR3 bases: TGTGCCAGCAGCTTAGGGACTAGCGGGAGTCGGCAGTACTTC. This gives the protein CASSLGTSGSRQYF.

This clonotype was observed a few times. This chain connects TRBV20-1 to TRBJ2-3; TRBD2 matches 10 bases. The germline V gene has CDR1 DFQATT and CDR2 SNEGSKA (reference sequence). The ends lost 2 bases at V and 4 bases at J; junction bases unmatched: 3. The CDR3 totals 14 residues. The CDR3 nucleotides read TGCAGTGCTAGACTAGCGGGAGTAGCAGATACGCAGTATTTT. It encodes CSARLAGVADTQYF.

The table lists this clonotype with many counts. This chain connects TRBV10-3 to TRBJ2-4; 7 nucleotides align to TRBD2. The junction had 13 bases not matched to a gene; V was cut back by 9 bases and J by 8 bases. The CDR3 has 14 residues. From germline, CDR1 is ENHRY and CDR2 SYGVKD. The DNA for the CDR3 is TGTGCCATAAGGAAAGGGCGGGGGACCGACATTCAGTACTTC. Protein: CAIRKGRGTDIQYF.

This clonotype has just a few counts. The chain employs TRBV7-2 and TRBJ1-1; D is undetermined. V lost 1 base and J 5 bases, leaving 5 bases between the germline ends. In germline, CDR1 is SGHTA, CDR2 FQGNSA. This CDR3 has 12 amino acids. Here the CDR3 reads CASSLDRTEAFF. The CDR3 bases are TGTGCCAGCAGCTTAGATCGGACTGAAGCTTTCTTT.

This clonotype was counted ten times or more. The chain is built from TRBV7-2 and TRBJ2-1; 10 bases are a match to TRBD2. The ends lost 1 base at V and 7 bases at J; junction bases unmatched: 7. The CDR3 is 16 residues long. CDR1 SGHTA and CDR2 FQGNSA come from the germline V gene. The CDR3: CASSLGERGGWNEQFF. The CDR3 bases are TGTGCCAGCAGCTTAGGGGAGCGGGGGGGCTGGAATGAGCAGTTCTTC.

This chain uses TRBV7-6 with TRBJ1-2; no reliable D call. V shed 2 bases and J shed 0 bases, with 7 bases lying between them. The CDR3 is 14 residues long. CDR1 is SGHVS, CDR2 FNYEAQ, per germline. This CDR3 reads CASSLSQANYGYTF. The CDR3 coding sequence is TGTGCCAGCAGCTTATCCCAGGCTAACTATGGCTACACCTTC.

This clonotype has at least ten counts. This chain uses TRBV7-2 with TRBJ2-3; 7 positions match TRBD2. CDR1 is SGHTA, CDR2 FQGNSA, per germline. J was trimmed by 1 base and V by 1 base; bases with no gene match: 11. This CDR3 region has 18 residues. The CDR3 DNA reads TGTGCCAGCAGCTTAGACGCCGCGGGGGTCCCGGGCACAGATACGCAGTATTTT. Amino acid sequence: CASSLDAAGVPGTDTQYF. The whole variable domain, filled in from reference TRBV7-2 and TRBJ2-3, reads GAGVSQSPSNKVTEKGKDVELRCDPISGHTALYWYRQSLGQGLEFLIYFQGNSAPDKSGLPSDRFSAERTGGSVSTLTIQRTQQEDSAVYLCASSLDAAGVPGTDTQYFGPGTRLTVL.

This chain connects TRBV28 to TRBJ2-3; D possibly corresponds to TRBD1 (6 bases). The V gene lost 2 bases and the J gene lost 0 bases, with 15 bases spanning the gap. This CDR3 contains 17 residues. Germline V lookup: CDR1 MDHEN, CDR2 SYDVKM. The CDR3 coding sequence is TGTGCCAGCAGTTTACTCCCAAACAGGGCTAGCACAGATACGCAGTATTTT. This encodes CASSLLPNRASTDTQYF.

The chain has TRBV19 and TRBJ1-1, with a weak D call TRBD1 (5 bases). With 5 bases removed from V and 5 bases from J, the gap between germline ends came to 18 bases. The germline gives CDR1 LNHDA, CDR2 SQIVND (reference sequence). This CDR3 is built from 15 residues. CDR3 DNA: TGTGCCAGTAGTCCTCAGGGTGGTTACGCTACTGAAGCTTTCTTT. This gives the protein CASSPQGGYATEAFF. Filled out from reference TRBV19 and TRBJ1-1, the complete variable domain reads DGGITQSPKYLFRKEGQNVTLSCEQNLNHDAMYWYRQDPGQGLRLIYYSQIVNDFQKGDIAEGYSVSREKKESFPLTVTSAQKNPTAFYLCASSPQGGYATEAFFGQGTRLTVV.

This chain links TRBV12-3 or TRBV12-4 with TRBJ1-1; D is ambiguous. This CDR3 spans 12 amino acids. Trimming pared 3 bases from V and 7 bases from J, leaving 9 bases between. CDR3 DNA sequence: TGTGCCAGCAGTTTGAAACAGCATGAAGCTTTCTTT. Protein product: CASSLKQHEAFF.

This clonotype showed up just a few times. The rearrangement links TRBV11-2 to TRBJ2-7; 7 positions agree with TRBD2. This CDR3 region has 15 residues. V was pared by 1 base and J by 1 base, with 4 bases of the junction left unmatched. Germline-derived CDR1 and CDR2 are SGHAT and FQNNGV. The CDR3: CASSLVAGLSYEQYF. CDR3 bases: TGTGCCAGCAGCTTAGTAGCGGGTCTATCCTACGAGCAGTACTTC.

V gene TRBV3-1 combines with J gene TRBJ1-1; D is ambiguous. This CDR3 has 11 amino acids. V lost 8 bases to trimming and J lost 2 bases, with 6 bases between them. The germline V gene has CDR1 LGHDT and CDR2 YNNKEL (reference sequence). CDR3 amino acids: CASQRNTEAFF. Written as DNA, the CDR3 is TGTGCCAGCCAGAGAAACACTGAAGCTTTCTTT.

The J gene is TRBJ2-6, the V gene TRBV7-4; 7 nucleotides agree with TRBD2. Germline CDR1 is SGHVT and CDR2 is SQSDAQ. V shed 0 bases and J 3 bases; nucleotides not matched to a gene: 11. CDR3 length: 19 amino acids. The CDR3 loop is CASSLARGTDDSGANVLTF. DNA of the CDR3: TGTGCCAGCAGCTTAGCGCGGGGGACGGATGACAGTGGGGCCAACGTCCTGACTTTC. Full variable domain (outside the CDR3, taken from reference TRBV7-4 and TRBJ2-6): GAGVSQSPRYKVAKRGRDVALRCDSISGHVTLYWYRQTLGQGSEVLTYSQSDAQRDKSGRPSGRFSAERPERSVSTLKIQRTEQGDSAVYLCASSLARGTDDSGANVLTFGAGSRLTVL.

This clonotype was observed a few times. The chain carries TRBV20-1 and TRBJ1-6; 8 bases are shared with TRBD1. The V gene's germline CDR1 is DFQATT and CDR2 SNEGSKA (reference sequence). With 2 bases clipped from V and 0 bases from J, the junction kept 3 bases outside the gene matches. The CDR3 is made up of 16 amino acids. CDR3 sequence reads: CSARRDRNSYNSPLHF. CDR3 DNA: TGCAGTGCTAGACGGGACAGGAACTCCTATAATTCACCCCTCCACTTT.

In this sample, this clonotype turned up a few times. This rearrangement joins TRBV5-5 to TRBJ2-2, with 7 bases matching TRBD1. CDR1 and CDR2 from the germline V gene are SGHKS and YYEKEE (reference sequence). The CDR3 length is 16 residues. V lost 1 base to trimming and J lost 6 bases; unmatched junction nucleotides: 9. The DNA of the CDR3 is TGTGCCAGCAGCTTGTGGACAGGAATTCGCGCCGGGGAGCTGTTTTTT. Its translation: CASSLWTGIRAGELFF.

About this clonotype: The germline gene is not matched at one end of the junction; a read error may be the cause. V usage is TRBV7-3 and J usage is TRBJ2-7, with TRBD2 identical over 8 bases. This CDR3 region has 15 residues. Per the germline V gene, CDR1 is SGHTA and CDR2 is FQGTGA. CDR3 sequence: CAGSSSGSMMYEQYF. CDR3 sequence (DNA): TGTGCCGGCAGCTCAAGCGGGAGCATGATGTACGAGCAGTACTTC.

Many counts were recorded for this clonotype. V and J are TRBV6-2 or TRBV6-3 and TRBJ2-7; 8 bases are a match to TRBD1. This CDR3 comprises 15 residues. Germline V lookup: CDR1 MNHEY, CDR2 SVGEGT. Trimming removed 6 bases from V and 3 bases from J; junction bases left unmatched: 10. CDR3 residues: CASRHTGTGRYEQYF. CDR3 DNA: TGTGCCAGCAGGCACACCGGGACAGGCCGCTACGAGCAGTACTTC.

The chain combines TRBV7-6 with TRBJ2-5; D gene ambiguous. This CDR3 comprises 13 residues. From germline, CDR1 is SGHVS and CDR2 FNYEAQ. Trimming left V 5 bases short and J 6 bases short, with 13 bases between. The CDR3 spells CASSLPAKQTQYF. CDR3 nucleotide sequence: TGTGCCAGCAGCCTCCCGGCCAAGCAGACCCAGTACTTC.

This clonotype was counted at least ten times. V usage is TRBV7-2 and J usage is TRBJ1-3; D uncertain. V lost 2 bases, J lost 2 bases, and 10 bases lay in between. The CDR3 sequence is 15 residues long. CDR1 is SGHTA, CDR2 FQGNSA, per germline. The CDR3 DNA reads TGTGCCAGCAGCTTAACGAGGGCGGCTGGAAACACCATATATTTT. This encodes CASSLTRAAGNTIYF.

This clonotype was seen many times. A read error may produce the germline difference seen at one junction end. The chain joins TRBV7-2 to TRBJ2-3, with 8 bases that match TRBD1. CDR1 and CDR2 (germline): SGHTA, FQGNSA. This CDR3 contains 15 residues. The CDR3 loop is CASTLGDRSTDTQYF. CDR3 DNA: TGTGCCAGCACCTTAGGGGACAGGAGCACAGATACGCAGTATTTT.

This clonotype turned up a few times. V is TRBV14 and J is TRBJ1-1; D possibly corresponds to TRBD1 (5 bases). The CDR3 has 14 residues. V dropped 2 bases and J dropped 1 base, with 8 bases sitting between them. Germline V gene data show CDR1 as SGHDN and CDR2 as FVKESK. The CDR3 bases are TGTGCCAGCAGCCAATCACAGGCGAACACTGAAGCTTTCTTT. Its translation is CASSQSQANTEAFF.

The chain carries TRBV29-1 and TRBJ1-2, with 9 bases identical to TRBD1. The V segment lost 7 bases and the J segment 5 bases; nucleotides outside the gene matches: 5. CDR1 SQVTM and CDR2 ANQGSEA come from the germline V gene. This CDR3 region has 12 residues. CDR3 loop: CSARTGDYGYTF. In nucleotides, the CDR3 is TGCAGCGCCCGGACAGGGGATTATGGCTACACCTTC.

This clonotype has just a few counts. J is TRBJ1-1 and V is TRBV27; D is unresolved. The CDR3 contains 17 residues. Trimming shortened V by 2 bases and J by 0 bases, and 16 bases separated the two germline ends. The germline V gene encodes CDR1 MNHEY and CDR2 SMNVEV (reference sequence). CDR3 loop: CASSLTAGLNLNTEAFF. CDR3 coding DNA: TGTGCCAGCAGTTTAACCGCCGGCCTCAACTTGAACACTGAAGCTTTCTTT.

The sample holds many counts of this clonotype. The rearrangement joins TRBV2 to TRBJ2-1; 7 positions match TRBD2. CDR1 SNHLY and CDR2 FYNNEI come from the germline V gene. This CDR3 spans 16 amino acids. Unmatched junction bases numbered 13, after V lost 8 bases and J lost 3 bases. The CDR3 spells CASGRPEAGVYNEQFF. The CDR3 nucleotides read TGTGCCAGCGGTAGGCCTGAGGCGGGAGTCTACAATGAGCAGTTCTTC.

The chain uses TRBV19 and TRBJ2-7, with D uncertain. Trimming cost V 3 bases and J 2 bases, with 11 bases left between them. The CDR3 contains 14 residues. Germline loops: CDR1 LNHDA, CDR2 SQIVND (reference sequence). CDR3: CASSIRRLPYEQYF. The CDR3 bases are TGTGCCAGTAGTATCCGCAGGCTTCCCTACGAGCAGTACTTC.